This T cell receptor beta chain was observed in a study of blood T cell repertoires in COVID-19. Study overall: Samples came from the United States, Italy and Spain, spanning acute and convalescent COVID-19. PBMCs, B-cell-depleted T cells, or T cells were the source of the cDNA or gDNA that made up the material.

Per the study methods: By means of reference gene primer amplification, nucleated cell counts were estimated. Some clones are missing from TCRdb's copy, which holds only in-frame ones; the method was immunoSEQ multiplex PCR. V and J calls and clone size are those listed in that table; D and trimming were worked out from the DNA. The sample yields some 240,000 clones, around 80% seen once. This CDR3 region has 13 residues. V was shortened by 3 bases and J by 8 bases, with 13 bases between the two germline ends. Germline V CDR1 and CDR2: SEHNR, FQNEAQ (reference sequence). The sequenced material came from peripheral blood. The TCR comes from a woman in her 40s who had recovered from COVID-19. The chain joins TRBV7-9 to TRBJ1-2; D is ambiguous. The chain's CDR3 is CASSFSGPGGYTF. CDR3 nucleotides: TGTGCCAGCAGCTTCTCCGGGCCGGGGGGCTACACCTTC.